This TCR beta chain is drawn from a study of blood T cells in healthy people across ages. This clonotype turned up a few times. What it binds is not known. PCR was performed a second time for about 6 to 12 cycles using a sample-barcoded 5' primer and a J-beta primer mix. The template-switch adaptor, which had 12 random nucleotides, put a tag on each cDNA molecule. Paired-end reads containing CDR3 totaled no fewer than 2.5 million for each sample. TCRdb analysed the 5' RACE reads with MiXCR anew, one entry per CDR3 protein. The repertoire holds around 1.5 million distinct CDR3 sequences, with approximately 63% as singletons. Findings and caveats of the study: Significant beta diversity loss was already apparent by age roughly 44, declining roughly linearly.

There are 12 residues in the CDR3. Trimming left V 2 bases short and J 3 bases short, with 4 bases between. Germline V CDR1 and CDR2: SEHNR, FQNEAQ (reference sequence). V gene TRBV7-9 combines with J gene TRBJ1-1; D unresolved. The clonotype was recovered from a man aged 18 to 35 in good health. Sequencing was performed on blood. CDR3 nucleotide sequence: TGTGCCAGCAGCTTAAGTGACACTGAAGCTTTCTTT. Translation gives CASSLSDTEAFF.